This entry concerns a single T cell receptor (beta chain). Its antigen remains unidentified. This sample was taken from a study of naive and memory T cell subsets. General study findings and limits: No ground truth validated the naive and memory repertoire findings.

Both TRBC1 and TRBC2 were covered by a beta constant-region primer of two equimolar oligonucleotides. Nested alpha and beta constant-region primers with the SP2 primer drove four PCR rounds on ligated cDNA. The cDNA 3' end received a ligated single-stranded oligonucleotide carrying the SP2 primer and a 12-nucleotide UMI. TCRdb recomputed calls from the UMI-ligation and nested PCR reads with MiXCR, one row per CDR3 protein. In the table there are 95,000 to 150,000 distinct CDR3 sequences, 35% to 45% of which are singletons. From the second PCR step, alpha and beta chains were amplified apart. Sequencing was done on a sample of central memory CD4+ T cells from blood. This clonotype originated in a human donor in good health.

The DNA of the CDR3 is TGCGCCAGCAGCTTGCGCCAACAGGGCGCCGGAGAGACCCAGTACTTC. Its translation: CASSLRQQGAGETQYF. The chain recombines TRBV5-1 with TRBJ2-5, with a tentative D call TRBD1 (6 bases). CDR3 length: 16 amino acids. Trimming left V 1 base short and J 4 bases short, with 17 bases between. Germline loops: CDR1 SGHRS, CDR2 YFSETQ.